The 31 T cell receptor beta chains presented below share a single source sample, sequenced in a study of OX40 agonist ivuxolimab in advanced cancers. The repertoire was sequenced with immunoSEQ multiplex PCR; TCRdb's copy has only in-frame clones and lacks some. The table has some 86,000 clones, around 94% seen once. This material consisted of CD4+ or CD8+ T cells sorted from blood, taken in a trial of the OX40 agonist ivuxolimab. The receptors here all came from an adult with an advanced solid tumor such as melanoma, head and neck, liver or kidney cancer.

The chain is built from TRBV6-5 and TRBJ2-5; no definite D call. CDR1 is MNHEY and CDR2 is SVGAGI in the germline V gene. With 2 bases removed from V and 2 bases from J, the gap between germline ends came to 6 bases. The CDR3 spans 13 residues. The CDR3 DNA reads TGTGCCAGCAGTTACAGGGAACAAGAGACCCAGTACTTC. It is translated as CASSYREQETQYF.

V and J are TRBV7-8 and TRBJ2-3; D not resolved. V gave up 7 bases and J gave up 0 bases, with 8 bases separating them. CDR1 is SGHVS and CDR2 is FQNEAQ in the germline V gene. This CDR3 is built from 13 residues. The CDR3 coding sequence is TGTGCCAGCATACAACACAGCACAGATACGCAGTATTTT. Amino acids: CASIQHSTDTQYF. The complete variable domain, with remaining parts taken from reference TRBV7-8 and TRBJ2-3, reads GAGVSQSPRYKVAKRGQDVALRCDPISGHVSLFWYQQALGQGPEFLTYFQNEAQLDKSGLPSDRFFAERPEGSVSTLKIQRTQQEDSAVYLCASIQHSTDTQYFGPGTRLTVL.

V gene TRBV4-1 combines with J gene TRBJ1-3; unclear D gene. The germline V and J ends were trimmed by 1 base and 0 bases, with 7 bases remaining between them. The CDR3 is made up of 15 amino acids. The V gene's germline CDR1 is MGHRA and CDR2 YSYEKL. The CDR3 DNA follows: TGCGCCAGCAGCCAAGTCGACGGCTCTGGAAACACCATATATTTT. Protein: CASSQVDGSGNTIYF.

The rearrangement uses TRBV19 and TRBJ2-1; perhaps TRBD1 as D (5 bases). Trimming removed 5 bases from V and 4 bases from J, with 12 bases in between. The germline gives CDR1 LNHDA, CDR2 SQIVND (reference sequence). The CDR3 contains 14 residues. CDR3 in DNA: TGTGCCAGTAGTCGGCAGGGTGTATACAATGAGCAGTTCTTC. Translation gives CASSRQGVYNEQFF.

The CDR3, as DNA: TGCGCCAGCAGCCAAGATTCCGGGTTAGTAAACTACGAGCAGTACTTC. It codes for CASSQDSGLVNYEQYF. The genes are TRBV4-3 and TRBJ2-7; the D is unclear. This CDR3 has 16 amino acids. Between the trimmed V and J ends, which lost 0 bases and 3 bases, there was a span of 15 bases. Per the germline V gene, CDR1 is LGHNA and CDR2 is YSLEER.

This sequence joins TRBV7-5 and TRBJ2-6. TRBV7-5 is designated a pseudogene. This CDR3 contains 13 residues. CDR3 residues: CARSLTGANVLTF. The CDR3 DNA reads TGTGCCAGAAGCTTGACCGGGGCCAACGTCCTGACTTTC.

The chain is built from TRBV5-6 and TRBJ1-5; 7 bases fit TRBD1. This CDR3 is 14 amino acids long. Germline loops: CDR1 SGHDT, CDR2 YYEEEE. Trimming at V came to 0 bases and at J to 11 bases, leaving 8 bases not matched to a gene. CDR3 in amino acids: CASSLAGQPRTQHF. CDR3 DNA: TGTGCCAGCAGCTTGGCGGGACAGCCCCGTACCCAGCATTTT.

V is TRBV5-1 and J is TRBJ2-7; tentatively, D is TRBD1 (6 bases). This CDR3 contains 14 residues. CDR1 is SGHRS, CDR2 YFSETQ, per germline. V was shortened by 3 bases and J by 0 bases, with 10 bases between the two germline ends. DNA of the CDR3: TGCGCCAGCAGCTCAACAGGGAACTCCTACGAGCAGTACTTC. As protein: CASSSTGNSYEQYF.

The rearrangement uses TRBV7-9 and TRBJ2-3; D is unclear. V shed 1 base and J shed 6 bases, with 11 bases lying between them. Germline V gene data show CDR1 as SEHNR and CDR2 as FQNEAQ (reference sequence). The CDR3 length is 14 residues. The CDR3 is CASSLEYDGDTQYF. CDR3 nucleotide sequence: TGTGCCAGCAGCTTAGAATACGATGGGGATACGCAGTATTTT.

The CDR3 sequence is CASSVGGAEAFF. The CDR3 region has the DNA TGTGCCAGCAGCGTAGGAGGGGCTGAAGCTTTCTTT. This chain connects TRBV9 to TRBJ1-1; a possible D gene is TRBD1 (5 bases). The V gene's germline CDR1 is SGDLS and CDR2 YYNGEE. The V end lost 0 bases, the J end lost 6 bases, and 6 bases lay between the germline ends. CDR3 length: 12 residues. The whole variable domain, filled in from reference TRBV9 and TRBJ1-1, reads DSGVTQTPKHLITATGQRVTLRCSPRSGDLSVYWYQQSLDQGLQFLIQYYNGEERAKGNILERFSAQQFPDLHSELNLSSLELGDSALYFCASSVGGAEAFFGQGTRLTVV.

J is TRBJ2-5 and V is TRBV1; the table's D gene call, TRBD2, was not cross checked with the DNA. TRBV1 is described as a pseudogene. The length of the CDR3 is 18 residues. CDR3 sequence (DNA): TGCACCAGCAGCGAAAGGCCTAGCGGTAAGTGGGTACAAGAGACCCAGTACTTC. It is translated as CTSSERPSGKWVQETQYF.

This chain connects TRBV21-1 to TRBJ2-7; the table assigns TRBD2, which was not confirmed against the DNA. TRBV21-1 is a pseudogene segment. The CDR3 has 15 residues. CDR3 nucleotide sequence: TGTGCCAACTACGGGGGACTCAACAGCTCCTACGAGCAGTACTTC. It yields the protein CANYGGLNSSYEQYF.

The chain has TRBV5-1 and TRBJ1-5; D perhaps matches TRBD1 (5 bases). The CDR3 runs 16 residues. V was pared by 0 bases and J by 6 bases, with 16 bases between. Germline V lookup: CDR1 SGHRS, CDR2 YFSETQ. CDR3 sequence (DNA): TGCGCCAGCAGCTTGGGAGGAGGGACTTCGGGTCAGCCCCAGCATTTT. This gives the protein CASSLGGGTSGQPQHF. The variable domain in full, completed from reference TRBV5-1 and TRBJ1-5, reads KAGVTQTPRYLIKTRGQQVTLSCSPISGHRSVSWYQQTPGQGLQFLFEYFSETQRNKGNFPGRFSGRQFSNSRSEMNVSTLELGDSALYLCASSLGGGTSGQPQHFGDGTRLSIL.

The CDR3 sequence: CASSPPPGTGESNQPQHF. The CDR3 region has the DNA TGTGCCAGCTCACCACCGCCTGGGACAGGGGAAAGCAATCAGCCCCAGCATTTT. The gene calls are TRBV18 and TRBJ1-5, with TRBD1 identical over 10 bases. V lost 0 bases, J lost 1 base, and 6 bases stayed unmatched. The CDR3 runs to 18 residues. Germline CDR1 reads KGHSH; CDR2 reads LQKENI.

The chain employs TRBV12-5 and TRBJ2-3, with D possibly TRBD1 on 5 matching bases. V was pared by 4 bases and J by 2 bases, with 13 bases between. CDR3 length: 15 residues. The V gene's germline CDR1 is LGHNT and CDR2 FRNRAP. Here the CDR3 DNA reads TGTGCTAGTGGTTCATCCTCGGACACCACAGATACGCAGTATTTT. This encodes CASGSSSDTTDTQYF.

The V gene is TRBV7-8, the J gene TRBJ2-2, with 10 positions matching TRBD1. The junction had 5 bases not matched to a gene; V was cut back by 4 bases and J by 3 bases. CDR1 SGHVS and CDR2 FQNEAQ come from the germline V gene. There are 16 residues in the CDR3. The CDR3 DNA is TGTGCCAGCAGCTACTCTGACAGGGGGCACACCGGGGAGCTGTTTTTT. Its protein product is CASSYSDRGHTGELFF.

This chain joins TRBV6-1 and TRBJ1-3; no clear D gene. This CDR3 is 16 amino acids long. Germline lookup yields CDR1 MNHNS and CDR2 SASEGT. V lost 0 bases, J lost 0 bases, and 9 bases lay in between. The CDR3 protein is CASSEAPVHSGNTIYF. DNA for the CDR3: TGTGCCAGCAGTGAAGCTCCGGTGCACTCTGGAAACACCATATATTTT.

V is TRBV27 and J is TRBJ2-1, with D possibly TRBD1 on 5 matching bases. The V end lost 2 bases, the J end lost 5 bases, and 10 bases lay between the germline ends. The CDR3 consists of 14 residues. CDR1 and CDR2 (germline): MNHEY, SMNVEV (reference sequence). The CDR3 reads CASSLEGAHNEQFF. The CDR3 DNA is TGTGCCAGCAGTTTAGAAGGGGCGCACAATGAGCAGTTCTTC.

The chain is built from TRBV25-1 and TRBJ1-3; weak D call: TRBD1 (6 bases). Germline V gene sequence: CDR1 MGHDK, CDR2 SYGVNS. V was cut by 3 bases and J by 0 bases, with 18 bases left in between. CDR3 length: 18 residues. CDR3 residues: CASSDHTGQKISGNTIYF. CDR3 nucleotides: TGTGCCAGCAGTGACCACACCGGACAGAAAATCTCTGGAAACACCATATATTTT.

This sequence joins TRBV6-4 and TRBJ2-1; the match to TRBD2 covers 11 bases. Germline-derived CDR1 and CDR2 are MRHNA and SNTAGT. The CDR3 is 16 residues long. J gave up 3 bases and V 3 bases, and 4 bases lay outside the gene matches. The CDR3 region is CASSDGGTSGYNEQFF. The CDR3 DNA follows: TGTGCCAGCAGTGATGGCGGGACTAGCGGCTACAATGAGCAGTTCTTC.

The gene calls are TRBV7-9 and TRBJ2-5; no firm D call. Germline V gives CDR1 SEHNR, CDR2 FQNEAQ (reference sequence). Trimming stripped 1 base from V and 5 bases from J, with 17 bases between. The length of the CDR3 is 16 residues. CDR3 protein: CASSLVGPSAQETQYF. CDR3 DNA: TGTGCCAGCAGCTTAGTTGGGCCATCAGCCCAGGAGACCCAGTACTTC.

The chain couples TRBV11-2 to TRBJ2-5, with TRBD2 matching 12 bases. Germline V gene lookup returns CDR1 SGHAT and CDR2 FQNNGV. V shed 4 bases and J 5 bases; nucleotides not matched to a gene: 2. This CDR3 has 14 amino acids. The CDR3 DNA sequence: TGTGCCAGCAGCTCAGGACTAGCGGGGGAGACCCAGTACTTC. As protein: CASSSGLAGETQYF.

The chain uses TRBV5-8 and TRBJ2-3, with TRBD2 matching over 12 bases. Germline trimming cut 0 bases from V and 6 bases from J; bases unmatched to any gene: 8. Germline assignment: CDR1 SGHTS and CDR2 YDEGEE. CDR3 length: 17 amino acids. CDR3 DNA: TGTGCCAGCAGCTTGGGTGCGACTAGCGGGAGTAGCGATACGCAGTATTTT. Translating it yields CASSLGATSGSSDTQYF.

The chain couples TRBV4-3 to TRBJ2-7; 8 bases agree with TRBD2. The length of the CDR3 is 15 residues. CDR1 LGHNA and CDR2 YSLEER come from the germline V gene. Trimming took 0 bases from V and 2 from J; bases not matched to a gene: 3. The DNA of the CDR3 is TGCGCCAGCAGCCAAGACCCGGGAGGGCCCTACGAGCAGTACTTC. This translates into CASSQDPGGPYEQYF.

The gene calls are TRBV5-8 and TRBJ2-1; D ambiguous. Germline V gene data show CDR1 as SGHTS and CDR2 as YDEGEE. V was clipped by 3 bases and J by 8 bases, with 15 bases between them. The CDR3 runs 14 residues. The CDR3 DNA follows: TGTGCCAGCAGCTCGCGCCCCGCCAACGATGAGCAGTTCTTC. Amino acids: CASSSRPANDEQFF.

This chain connects TRBV7-2 to TRBJ1-4; TRBD1 might be the D (6 bases). The CDR3 loop spans 15 amino acids. V lost 5 bases and J lost 4, with 14 bases in between. Germline V CDR1 and CDR2: SGHTA, FQGNSA. The CDR3 bases are TGTGCCAGCAGCCAAGACGGCAGGGGTAATGAAAAACTGTTTTTT. It specifies CASSQDGRGNEKLFF.

This clone was recorded once. The CDR3 region has the DNA TGTGCCAGCAGCCCGGGACTAGCGGGGGTTCGTTACGACAAAAACATTCAGTACTTC. Amino acid sequence: CASSPGLAGVRYDKNIQYF. This chain connects TRBV13 to TRBJ2-4; 14 nucleotides match TRBD2. The V and J ends lost 5 bases and 3 bases, in that order; junction bases with no gene match: 12. The CDR3 runs 19 residues. The germline V gene encodes CDR1 PRHDT and CDR2 FYEKMQ (reference sequence).

This chain connects TRBV27 to TRBJ2-7, with D possibly being TRBD2 (6 bases). V lost 5 bases and J lost 3, with 17 bases in between. The CDR3 loop spans 15 amino acids. The germline gives CDR1 MNHEY, CDR2 SMNVEV (reference sequence). The DNA of the CDR3 is TGTGCCAGCAGTCCGCGGGGTGGGGCCAACTACGAGCAGTACTTC. Its protein product is CASSPRGGANYEQYF.

The rearrangement uses TRBV27 and TRBJ2-2, with 10 bases identical to TRBD1. This CDR3 contains 15 residues. Per germline, CDR1 MNHEY and CDR2 SMNVEV (reference sequence). V lost 3 bases to trimming and J lost 5 bases; unmatched junction nucleotides: 3. The CDR3 DNA reads TGTGCCAGCAGTTTTGGGACAGGGGTTACCGGGGAGCTGTTTTTT. Its translation: CASSFGTGVTGELFF.

The J gene is TRBJ2-7, the V gene TRBV2; no clear D. Trimming took off 3 bases at V and 4 bases at J, with 4 bases between the two ends. CDR1 and CDR2 from the germline V gene are SNHLY and FYNNEI. CDR3 length: 11 residues. The CDR3 DNA follows: TGTGCCAGCAGTGACTGGTACGAGCAGTACTTC. Amino acid sequence: CASSDWYEQYF. The whole variable domain, remainder taken from reference TRBV2 and TRBJ2-7, is EPEVTQTPSHQVTQMGQEVILRCVPISNHLYFYWYRQILGQKVEFLVSFYNNEISEKSEIFDDQFSVERPDGSNFTLKIRSTKLEDSAMYFCASSDWYEQYFGPGTRLTVT.

For the CDR3, the DNA is TGTGCCAGCAGCCAAGAAGGGGTCGACTATGGCTACACCTTC. Translating gives CASSQEGVDYGYTF. The chain is built from TRBV4-2 and TRBJ1-2, with D possibly being TRBD1 (5 bases). This CDR3 is 14 amino acids long. CDR1 and CDR2 from the germline V gene are LGHNA and YNFKEQ. Trimming pared 0 bases from V and 3 bases from J, leaving 8 bases between.